Here is one T cell receptor (beta chain) with its context. This sample stems from a study of regulatory T cells in long-lasting Graves disease. CDR3-region Arm-PCR and iRepertoire HTBI primers produced the TCR beta libraries. TCRdb recomputed calls from the multiplex PCR reads with MiXCR, one row per CDR3 protein. The sample shows roughly 700,000 distinct CDR3 sequences, approximately 29% of them seen only once. This CDR3 contains 12 residues. V dropped 3 bases and J dropped 6 bases, with 12 bases sitting between them. Germline CDR1 DFQATT, CDR2 SNEGSKA (reference sequence). Indicated time point: persistent/refractory GD, antithyroid drugs over 5 years with positive TRAb. RNA isolated from PBMCs was used to make the TCR library.

V is TRBV20-1 and J is TRBJ2-7, with D tentatively TRBD2 (5 bases). Material: peripheral blood mononuclear cells (PBMCs), obtained when the disease was refractory, from a patient treated with antithyroid drugs. The receptor was derived from a female donor with Graves disease. CDR3 sequence: CSARKGSVEQYF. In DNA form, the CDR3 reads TGCAGTGCTAGGAAAGGGAGCGTCGAGCAGTACTTC.